This T cell receptor beta chain appears in the sequencing data of a study of T cell responses to AZD1222 COVID-19 vaccine. General study results and limits: Repertoires were obtained only post-peak T cell response. Donors, mostly white British, included more females; clonal diversity was possibly underestimated.

In regard to this clone: Its antigen remains unidentified.

Measured with immunoSEQ multiplex PCR; TCRdb has only the in-frame clones, and not every one. The profile shows some 150,000 clones, approximately 89% of them singletons. Germline values: CDR1 MNHEY, CDR2 SVGEGT. The CDR3 runs to 16 residues. The ends were cut back, 6 bases at V and 2 bases at J, with 18 bases in the middle. This chain joins TRBV6-2 or TRBV6-3 and TRBJ2-3; maybe TRBD1 (5 bases). The material sequenced was peripheral blood, taken on day 0 of AZD1222 vaccination. This TCR derives from an adult in good health. CDR3 bases: TGTGCCAGCAGCCTTTCGGACATCACCCCCACAGATACGCAGTATTTT. Amino acid sequence: CASSLSDITPTDTQYF.